This TCR beta chain was obtained from a study of beta chain features in type 1 diabetes. Study details: On cell yields, gender and age, patients and healthy donors were similar. Regarding the study as a whole: Type 1 diabetes patients had moderately but significantly shorter TCRB CDR3s in all four CD4+ subsets.

The investigators reverse transcribed all of the isolated RNA, so they sequenced expressed TCRB transcripts. Using immunoSEQ multiplex PCR, the repertoire was profiled, and TCRdb retains in-frame clones only, with some absent. This sample has 200,000 to 300,000 clones, with roughly 14% found just once. Losses at the gene ends were 6 bases for V and 2 bases for J; bases not matched to a gene: 4. The V gene's germline CDR1 is MNHEY and CDR2 SVGAGI. This CDR3 is built from 15 residues. Note on this clone: Its cognate antigen is unknown.

The sequenced material came from naive CD4+ T cells from blood. The chain couples TRBV6-5 to TRBJ2-7; 13 bases match TRBD2. The clonotype was recovered from a man aged 25 to 45 with type 1 diabetes. The CDR3 region has the DNA TGTGCCAGCAGGCGGACTAGCGGGAGTACCTACGAGCAGTACTTC. This codes for CASRRTSGSTYEQYF.